This T cell receptor (beta chain) was sequenced for a study of cytomegalovirus exposure and HLA in healthy donors. General observations from the study: Analyses of presence/absence relied on an assumption of roughly uniform sequencing depth across donors.

Primers: 60 Vbeta forward and 13 Jbeta reverse. Generated by immunoSEQ multiplex PCR, the TCRdb table keeps only in-frame clones and is missing some. In all, the sample yields over 150,000 clones. Note on this clone: Its antigen remains unknown.

Germline trimming cut 11 bases from V and 0 bases from J; bases unmatched to any gene: 7. The length of the CDR3 is 15 residues. Germline V gene lookup returns CDR1 MNHNS and CDR2 SASEGT. Sequenced: PBMCs. The rearrangement links TRBV6-1 to TRBJ2-6; 7 bases map to TRBD1. The source is a boy younger than 18 in good health and CMV-seronegative. CDR3 protein: CAGGQANSGANVLTF. In DNA form, the CDR3 reads TGTGCCGGAGGACAGGCGAACTCTGGGGCCAACGTCCTGACTTTC.